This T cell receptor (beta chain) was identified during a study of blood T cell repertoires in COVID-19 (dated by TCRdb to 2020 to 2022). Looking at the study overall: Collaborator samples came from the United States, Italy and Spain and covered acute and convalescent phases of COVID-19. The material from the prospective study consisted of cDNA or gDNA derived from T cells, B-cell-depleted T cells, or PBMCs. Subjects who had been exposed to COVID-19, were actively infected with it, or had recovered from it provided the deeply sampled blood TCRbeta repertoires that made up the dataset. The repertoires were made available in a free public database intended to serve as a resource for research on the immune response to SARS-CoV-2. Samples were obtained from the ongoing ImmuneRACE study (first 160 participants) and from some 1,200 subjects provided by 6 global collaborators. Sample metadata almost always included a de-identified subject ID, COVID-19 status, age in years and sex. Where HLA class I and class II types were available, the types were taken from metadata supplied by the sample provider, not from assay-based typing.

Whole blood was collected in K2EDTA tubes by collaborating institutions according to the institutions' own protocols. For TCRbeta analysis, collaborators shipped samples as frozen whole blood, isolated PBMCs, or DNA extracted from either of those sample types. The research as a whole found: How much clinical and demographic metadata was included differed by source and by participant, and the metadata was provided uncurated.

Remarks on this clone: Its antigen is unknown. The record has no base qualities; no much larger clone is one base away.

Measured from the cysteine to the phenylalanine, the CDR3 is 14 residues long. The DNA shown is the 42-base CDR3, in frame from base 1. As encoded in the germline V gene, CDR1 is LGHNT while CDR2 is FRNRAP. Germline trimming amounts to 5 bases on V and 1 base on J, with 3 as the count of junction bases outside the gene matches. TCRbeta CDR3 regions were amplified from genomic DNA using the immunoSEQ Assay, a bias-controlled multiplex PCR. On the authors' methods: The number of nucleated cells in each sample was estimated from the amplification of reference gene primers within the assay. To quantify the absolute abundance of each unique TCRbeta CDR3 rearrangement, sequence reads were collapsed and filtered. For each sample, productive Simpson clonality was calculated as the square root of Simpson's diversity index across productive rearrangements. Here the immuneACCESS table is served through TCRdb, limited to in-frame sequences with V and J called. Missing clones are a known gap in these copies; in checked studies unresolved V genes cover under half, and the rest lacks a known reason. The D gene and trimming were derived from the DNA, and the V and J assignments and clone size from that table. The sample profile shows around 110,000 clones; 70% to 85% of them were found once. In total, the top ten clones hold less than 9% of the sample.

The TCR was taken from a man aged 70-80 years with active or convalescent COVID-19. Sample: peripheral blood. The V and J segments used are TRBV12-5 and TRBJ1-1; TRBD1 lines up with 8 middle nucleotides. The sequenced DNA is TGTGCTAGTGGTCTGGACAGGGCGAACACTGAAGCTTTCTTT. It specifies CASGLDRANTEAFF.